This T cell receptor beta chain was captured in a study of blood T cell repertoires in COVID-19. Study-level background: The cDNA or gDNA used as material had been derived from T cells, B-cell-depleted T cells, or PBMCs.

Sequenced by immunoSEQ multiplex PCR; TCRdb stores in-frame clones only, minus some. This repertoire shows about 220,000 clones, around 88% found once; its top ten account for roughly 14%. In assigning cohorts, the study relied on participant-reported clinical history. Unmatched junction bases numbered 5, after V lost 7 bases and J lost 0 bases. CDR1 is LNHDA, CDR2 SQIVND, per germline (reference sequence). The CDR3 sequence is 15 residues long. The sequence was obtained from a woman between 45 and 65 years old with acute COVID-19. The sequenced sample was PBMCs or T cells enriched from blood (not recorded which). The chain employs TRBV19 and TRBJ2-2, with 7 bases that match TRBD1. The CDR3 sequence is CASKVQGTNTGELFF. CDR3 in DNA: TGTGCCAGTAAGGTACAGGGGACGAACACCGGGGAGCTGTTTTTT.